This T cell receptor (beta chain) was documented in a study of blood T cells in healthy people across ages (dated by TCRdb to 2013 to 2016). Notes on the research overall: In model experiments, roughly one uniquely barcoded TCR beta cDNA molecule per two T cells was captured by template switching. The study measured age-related changes in TCR beta repertoire diversity using deep sequencing normalized with unique cDNA molecular identifiers. The donors were split into four age groups: young (average roughly 15 years), middle-aged (roughly 42), aged (about 56) and long-lived (roughly 80). Two additional independent replicas of 1 million unique cDNA reads from the same blood draw were analyzed for two donors (one aged 18 to 29 and one aged 80 or older).

The 39 donors, aged about 6 to 100 years, were systemically healthy Caucasian individuals from Russia. Each donor gave approximately 9.4 milliliters of peripheral blood, drawn into EDTA-treated Vacutainer tubes. PBMCs were isolated by Ficoll-Paque density-gradient centrifugation, with at least 6 million obtained per sample. Trizol reagent was used to extract total RNA from the PBMCs, yielding at least 5 micrograms per sample. For every donor, an aliquot of PBMCs went through flow cytometry to measure the percentages of naive CD45RAhigh/CD27high T cells. Including cysteine and phenylalanine, the CDR3 has 12 amino acids. The kept DNA is CDR3 alone, 36 bases in frame from the first base. The V and J ends are trimmed by 6 bases and 12 bases, leaving 12 bases between them. Here is what the overall study found, with its caveats: Since profiling was done on bulk unsorted PBMCs, naive and antigen-experienced compartments could not be conclusively compared. The long-lived group showed more naive CD4+ T cells, fewer expanded clones and increased TCR diversity than the aged group, suggesting age selection. As age increased, observed TCR beta diversity per million T cells dropped in a roughly linear way, and a significant reduction was already evident by age 40. Because the CMV infection status of the donors was unknown, age-related changes in expanded clonotypes may potentially have been confounded. The percentage of naive T cells measured by flow cytometry correlated strongly with observed TCR beta diversity. Estimates of total diversity based on one million sequenced T cells were regarded as lower bounds and as underestimates.

Library method: 5' RACE. TCRdb records Illumina HiSeq 2500 as the sequencer. A second PCR of about 7 to 12 cycles was run with a J-beta primer mix and a sample-barcoded 5' primer. A unique molecular identifier was introduced onto each TCR beta cDNA molecule by a template-switch 5' adaptor carrying 12 random nucleotides. Each sample yielded at least 2.5 million CDR3-containing paired-end reads. First-strand cDNA was synthesized from all RNA with the Mint cDNA synthesis kit, primed by a TRBC-specific oligonucleotide. Following uracil-DNA glycosylase treatment, a first 18-cycle PCR with universal primers M1SS and BC2_uni_R was performed on all cDNA. Per the authors' processing: Normalization of each sample was performed by random selection of 1 million high-quality reads, each carrying a distinct molecular identifier. Reads with shared molecular identifiers were discarded instead of being binned into consensus sequences. MiTCR, with a Q25 quality threshold and the strictest error-elimination algorithm, was used for CDR3 identification, clonotype clustering and error correction. Lower-bound total TCR beta diversity was estimated with a nonparametric unseen species model using Euler transformation. TCRdb reprocessing: public reads trimmed at Q25 with fastp, clones called with MiXCR, in-frame beta chains kept. Rows matching on CDR3 protein sequence are summarized as one entry with the most common DNA and genes. What appears here as the V and J calls and clone size reflects TCRdb's work, not the paper's. Here the sample has some 760,000 distinct CDR3 sequences; roughly 25% occur a single time. Of the sample, 3% to 4.5% is held by the ten largest clones.

This clonotype was recorded a few times. Its antigen is not yet known. Base-call qualities are not available, and no considerably larger clone is one nucleotide away. This sample also belongs to another study, concerning T cells of mothers and their children. The second source states: The donors were nine systemically healthy Caucasian individuals, made up of three mothers and their six children. cDNA synthesis used all of the extracted RNA, with 1.5 ug of RNA in each 15 ul reaction. Sample barcodes and 2-4 random nucleotides were added via the M1S primer in the second PCR. More than 8 million TCR beta CDR3 reads were obtained from each mother, and about 3 million reads were obtained from each child. In both related and unrelated pairs, thymic selection shapes the output of TCR recombination in a similar way, with inherited differences having only a minor effect. Normalized repertoire overlap was always found to be slightly, but never significantly, higher in related mother-child pairs than in unrelated mother-child pairs. With a sensitivity of approximately 92 clones per million clonotypes, no persistent microchimeric T cell clones were detected. In the study, deep NGS was used to compare the TCR beta repertoires of mothers and children, and features distinguishing related mother-child pairs from unrelated individuals were sought. The mean age was roughly 40 +/- 4 years for the mothers and approximately 11 +/- 4 years for the children. After adapters were ligated using NEBNext reagents, the libraries underwent 100+100 nt paired-end sequencing on an Illumina HiSeq 2000. To prevent cross-contamination, the mother and child libraries were prepared a month apart and were sequenced in separate runs. Between 500,000 and 2,000,000 distinct TCR beta clonotypes were identified per donor. Naive TCR beta clonotypes were estimated from low-frequency clonotypes matched to each donor's FACS-determined naive share, without sorting.

The sample was blood. The chain couples TRBV12-3 or TRBV12-4 to TRBJ1-6, with no confidently assigned D gene. The source is a boy younger than 18 in good health. The CDR3 protein: CASSGDRGPLHF. The DNA sequence is as follows: TGTGCCAGCAGCGGTGACCGCGGACCCCTCCACTTT.